This is a list of T cell receptor beta chains from one sample in a study of T cells in Graves' hyperthyroidism and ophthalmopathy. From the multiplex PCR reads, TCRdb called clonotypes with MiXCR, one entry per CDR3 protein. In the table there are 700,000 or so distinct CDR3 sequences, about 14% of which are singletons. The source material was blood. Source of these receptors: a woman aged 45-60 years with Graves' ophthalmopathy. CDR3s include the opening cysteine and the closing phenylalanine or tryptophan. A D gene is named only where the DNA matches it firmly. Some rows mark clone size as missing; the rest say once, few, many or name a class of expanded clone.

J gene	V gene	D gene	clone size	CDR3 DNA	CDR3 protein
TRBJ1-5	TRBV20-1	-	many	TGCAGTGCTAGAGTTCCCCCACAGGGTATGGGCAATCAGCCCCAGCATTTT	CSARVPPQGMGNQPQHF
TRBJ2-2	TRBV29-1	TRBD2	many	TGCAGCGTGAGGGGACTAGCGGGAGTAGGGACCGGGGAGCTGTTTTTT	CSVRGLAGVGTGELFF
TRBJ1-1	TRBV7-6	-	many	TGTGCCAGCAGCTTTCAGGTGAACACTGAAGCTTTCTTT	CASSFQVNTEAFF
TRBJ1-1	TRBV11-2	-	many	TGTGCCAGCAGCTTATCCCTGGGGGTGACTGAAGCTTTCTTT	CASSLSLGVTEAFF
TRBJ2-4	TRBV29-1	-	-	TGCAGCGTTGAAGATCCTAAAGTTATAGCCAAAAACATTCAGTACTTC	CSVEDPKVIAKNIQYF
TRBJ2-7	TRBV12-3/TRBV12-4	TRBD1	-	TGTGCCAGCACCCGGACAGGGGCAACCTACGAGCAGTACTTC	CASTRTGATYEQYF
TRBJ2-2	TRBV4-2	-	few	TGTGCCAGCAGCCAAGATACAGGTTTTATCGGGGAGCTGTTTTTT	CASSQDTGFIGELFF
TRBJ2-3	TRBV6-2/TRBV6-3	TRBD1	many	TGTGCCAGCAGTTCCCACGGGACAGGGTCGGCGGATACGCAGTATTTT	CASSSHGTGSADTQYF
TRBJ2-7	TRBV5-1	-	many	TGCGCCAGCAGCCCTTCAGTTGGTCGGGAGCAGTACTTC	CASSPSVGREQYF
TRBJ2-7	TRBV2	TRBD2	many	TGTGCCAGCAGTGGGTCGCGGGCGGGAGAATTACCCTACGAGCAGTACTTC	CASSGSRAGELPYEQYF
TRBJ2-7	TRBV14	-	many	TGTGCCAGCAGCCATCATGGGGCCTCCCTCTACGAGCAGTACTTC	CASSHHGASLYEQYF
TRBJ1-5	TRBV19	-	-	TGTGCCTGTAGTATACCGGGTTACCAGCCCCAGCATTTT	CACSIPGYQPQHF
TRBJ1-2	TRBV20-1	-	-	TGCAGTGCTAGAGCCCTTAACTATGGCTACACCTTC	CSARALNYGYTF
TRBJ2-5	TRBV5-1	-	-	TGCGCCAGCAGCTTGTCTACAGGGACCGCAGAGACCCAGTACTTC	CASSLSTGTAETQYF
TRBJ2-2	TRBV2	-	many	TGTGCCAGCAGTGAACCAGGGAACACCGGGGAGCTGTTTTTT	CASSEPGNTGELFF
TRBJ2-1	TRBV7-7	TRBD2	-	TGTGCTAGCAGCCCACTCCCCGGACTAGCGGGTTACAATGAGCAGTTCTTC	CASSPLPGLAGYNEQFF
TRBJ1-5	TRBV29-1	TRBD1	-	TGCAGCGCCCGACAGGGTCTCAATCAGCCCCAGCATTTT	CSARQGLNQPQHF
TRBJ1-4	TRBV20-1	TRBD1	many	TGCAGTGCTAGTCGGGCAGGGGGAGGGGAAAAACTGTTTTTT	CSASRAGGGEKLFF
TRBJ2-5	TRBV20-1	-	many	TGCAGTGCTACATCGGGGTTAGAGACCCAGTACTTC	CSATSGLETQYF
TRBJ1-2	TRBV5-5	TRBD1	-	TGTGCCAGCAGCTCCCCGACAGGGGGCCATGGCTACACCTTC	CASSSPTGGHGYTF
TRBJ2-3	TRBV11-2	-	many	TGTGCCAGCAGCTTAGCAGCGGGAGATACGCAGTATTTT	CASSLAAGDTQYF
TRBJ2-5	TRBV7-9	-	many	TGTGCCAGCAGCTTTCCTACCCCAGAGACCCAGTACTTC	CASSFPTPETQYF
TRBJ1-1	TRBV5-1	TRBD1	-	TGCGCCAGCAAGGAAACGGGACAGCGGAAACCGAACACTGAAGCTTTCTTT	CASKETGQRKPNTEAFF
TRBJ1-1	TRBV30	-	many	TGTGCCTGGAGTGTATGGGGGGCTATGAACACTGAAGCTTTCTTT	CAWSVWGAMNTEAFF
TRBJ1-2	TRBV6-1	-	many	TGTGCCAGCAGTTCCAACAGGGCTAACTATGGCTACACCTTC	CASSSNRANYGYTF
TRBJ2-1	TRBV28	-	-	TGTGCCAGCTCTGTTCAGTCGGGGGCCTACAATGAGCAGTTCTTC	CASSVQSGAYNEQFF
TRBJ2-1	TRBV9	TRBD2	-	TGTGCCAGCAGCTTCAGGACTAGCGGGAGGTATGAGCAGTTCTTC	CASSFRTSGRYEQFF
TRBJ2-7	TRBV10-3	TRBD2	-	TGTGCAATCTCCCAGGGACCAGCGGGAGGGAGTGAGCAGTACTTC	CAISQGPAGGSEQYF
TRBJ1-2	TRBV30	-	many	TGTGCCTGGAGTACGGATTCGGGGCCTTATGGCTACACCTTC	CAWSTDSGPYGYTF
TRBJ2-1	TRBV11-1	-	many	TGTGCCAGCAGCTACCTCGGACAGCATTACAATGAGCAGTTCTTC	CASSYLGQHYNEQFF
TRBJ2-7	TRBV29-1	-	many	TGCAGCGTTGAAGATGGGCCCCGCTACGAGCAGTACTTC	CSVEDGPRYEQYF
TRBJ2-7	TRBV6-5	TRBD2	-	TGTGCCAGCAGTTTCATGACTAGCGGAACCTACGAGCAGTACTTC	CASSFMTSGTYEQYF
TRBJ2-3	TRBV5-1	-	many	TGCGCCAGCAGCCCACCAGGGGCGACAGATACGCAGTATTTT	CASSPPGATDTQYF
TRBJ1-5	TRBV20-1	TRBD1	few	TGCAGTGCTAGAGCCGGGACAGGGGGCAATCAGCCCCAGCATTTT	CSARAGTGGNQPQHF
TRBJ2-7	TRBV5-1	TRBD1	-	TGCGCCAGCAGCAAAGCCGGGACAGGGGGCCACGAGCAGTACTTC	CASSKAGTGGHEQYF
TRBJ2-7	TRBV28	-	many	TGTGCCAGCAGTTTGGTCTGGCAGACGGACGAGCAGTACTTC	CASSLVWQTDEQYF
TRBJ2-7	TRBV15	-	many	TGTGCCACCAGCAGAGATCTGGGGGACGAGCAGTACTTC	CATSRDLGDEQYF
TRBJ2-1	TRBV30	TRBD2	few	TGTGCTTGGGGGGCGGGAGGAAATGAGCAGTTCTTC	CAWGAGGNEQFF
TRBJ1-5	TRBV25-1	-	few	TGTGTCAGCAGTGAATCGGGAAGCGCAGGTCGGGGGCAGCCCCAGCATTTT	CVSSESGSAGRGQPQHF
TRBJ2-7	TRBV20-1	-	many	TGCAGTGCTAAAAGAGGTGGCAACGAGCAGTACTTC	CSAKRGGNEQYF
TRBJ2-7	TRBV20-1	-	many	TGCAGTGCCAAGGGCTACGAGCAGTACTTC	CSAKGYEQYF
TRBJ2-7	TRBV7-8	-	few	TGTGCCAGCAGCTGGAGAACGTCGGGGGAGCAGTACTTC	CASSWRTSGEQYF
TRBJ2-2	TRBV9	TRBD2	many	TGTGCCAGCAGCGAATCAGCGGGAGGTCGGAACACCGGGGAGCTGTTTTTT	CASSESAGGRNTGELFF
TRBJ2-3	TRBV4-3	-	-	TGCGCCAGCAGCCAGGGGGGCCGGGGGATAACAGATACGCAGTATTTT	CASSQGGRGITDTQYF
TRBJ1-5	TRBV20-1	-	many	TGCAGTGCAGGTCAGGATAGCAATCAGCCCCAGCATTTT	CSAGQDSNQPQHF
TRBJ2-1	TRBV5-1	-	many	TGCGCCAGCAGCTCGATGACGGATAATGAGCAGTTCTTC	CASSSMTDNEQFF
TRBJ2-1	TRBV3-1	-	many	TGTGCCAGCAGCCAAGATGAATGGTCGTCCCACAATGAGCAGTTCTTC	CASSQDEWSSHNEQFF
TRBJ1-2	TRBV19	-	many	TGTGCCAGTAGTCCCCCCAAACCTGCTGGGTATACCTATGGCTACACCTTC	CASSPPKPAGYTYGYTF
TRBJ2-5	TRBV28	TRBD1	-	TGTGCCAGCAGTGGGGACAGCGCGGCTGAGACCCAGTACTTC	CASSGDSAAETQYF
TRBJ2-3	TRBV20-1	TRBD1	many	TGCAGTGCTAGAGATGGACAGGGCCACACAGATACGCAGTATTTT	CSARDGQGHTDTQYF
TRBJ1-4	TRBV20-1	-	-	TGCAGTGCTAGAGATACGGGGGGAAAACTGTTTTTT	CSARDTGGKLFF
TRBJ1-1	TRBV20-1	-	many	TGCAGTGCTCGTTATACAGCCTCCCTTGAAGCTTTCTTT	CSARYTASLEAFF